This is a list of T cell receptor beta chains from one sample in a study of blood T cells in healthy people across ages. TCRdb reprocessed the 5' RACE reads with MiXCR, giving one entry per CDR3 protein. The table has almost 800,000 distinct CDR3 sequences, 55% to 70% seen once. The sample consisted of blood. The receptors stem from a man aged 25 to 45 in good health. Both conserved end residues are part of each CDR3. Each record gives: V gene, J gene, CDR3 protein.

>TRBV30|TRBJ1-1
CAWRSLGGEAFF
>TRBV29-1|TRBJ2-1
CSADSGAYNEQFF
>TRBV12-3/TRBV12-4|TRBJ2-1
CASSWRDGQFF
>TRBV7-9|TRBJ1-1
CASSLQGEAFF
>TRBV12-3/TRBV12-4|.
CASSLGGAAETQYF
>TRBV6-5|.
CASSSVGGTQYF
>TRBV16|TRBJ1-2
CASSQWSNRDGYTF
>TRBV7-9|TRBJ1-5
CASSLEEKNQPQHF
>TRBV7-8|TRBJ2-3
CASSLRGLEGDTQYF
>TRBV5-5|TRBJ1-3
CASSWGWGSGNTIYF
>TRBV7-2|TRBJ2-3
CASSAGPIGDTQYF
>TRBV20-1|TRBJ2-1
CSATNPWGTRDNEQFF
>TRBV10-3|TRBJ2-5
CAISDPGHLYQETQYF
>TRBV7-9|TRBJ1-6
CASSPRDRIDSPLHF
>TRBV29-1|TRBJ2-5
CSVLGIYQETQYF